These 25 T cell receptor beta chains came from one sample sequenced in a study of T cell responses to AZD1222 COVID-19 vaccine. This table comes from immunoSEQ multiplex PCR, and its TCRdb copy is limited to in-frame clones, with some not included. This table holds 95,000 to 150,000 clones, approximately 84% found once. Here the sequenced sample was peripheral blood, taken on day 0 of AZD1222 vaccination. The receptor set was obtained from an adult in good health.

This clone was counted once. The gene calls are TRBV12-3 or TRBV12-4 and TRBJ1-1; TRBD1 might be the D (5 bases). The germline V and J ends were trimmed by 6 bases and 10 bases, with 18 bases remaining between them. The CDR3 has 13 residues. The CDR3 region has the DNA TGTGCCAGCAGGACGTGGGGGGTAGGCGGAGCTTTCTTT. This codes for CASRTWGVGGAFF.

The genes are TRBV6-4 and TRBJ1-1; no definite D call. Trimming shortened V by 4 bases and J by 1 base, and 7 bases separated the two germline ends. CDR1 MRHNA and CDR2 SNTAGT come from the germline V gene. The CDR3 consists of 13 residues. The CDR3 DNA sequence: TGTGCCAGCAGTGCTTTTGGGAACACTGAAGCTTTCTTT. This translates into CASSAFGNTEAFF.

This chain connects TRBV13 to TRBJ2-3, with TRBD2 matching 13 bases. The V segment lost 5 bases and the J segment 5 bases; nucleotides outside the gene matches: 4. Germline loops: CDR1 PRHDT, CDR2 FYEKMQ (reference sequence). This CDR3 region has 15 residues. CDR3 protein: CASSQGLAGVDTQYF. CDR3 DNA sequence: TGTGCCAGCAGCCAAGGACTAGCGGGGGTAGATACGCAGTATTTT.

The chain is built from TRBV5-5 and TRBJ2-5; 8 nucleotides align to TRBD1. CDR1 SGHKS and CDR2 YYEKEE come from the germline V gene (reference sequence). J gave up 4 bases and V 0 bases, and 5 bases lay outside the gene matches. The CDR3 is made up of 15 amino acids. CDR3 sequence (DNA): TGTGCCAGCAGCTTGGTTGGGACAGGTGGAGAGACCCAGTACTTC. The encoded protein is CASSLVGTGGETQYF. Variable domain in full (rest from reference TRBV5-5 and TRBJ2-5): DAGVTQSPTHLIKTRGQQVTLRCSPISGHKSVSWYQQVLGQGPQFIFQYYEKEERGRGNFPDRFSARQFPNYSSELNVNALLLGDSALYLCASSLVGTGGETQYFGPGTRLLVL.

The genes are TRBV18 and TRBJ1-4; D perhaps matches TRBD1 (5 bases). Trimming pared 4 bases from V and 0 bases from J, leaving 12 bases between. This CDR3 has 16 residues. Per the germline V gene, CDR1 is KGHSH and CDR2 is LQKENI. In nucleotides, the CDR3 is TGTGCCAGCTCACGGGGCAGGGCGGCAACTAATGAAAAACTGTTTTTT. Translating gives CASSRGRAATNEKLFF.

V and J are TRBV29-1 and TRBJ1-5; perhaps TRBD1 as D (6 bases). The CDR3 contains 13 residues. The V gene lost 8 bases and the J gene lost 3 bases, with 14 bases spanning the gap. The germline V gene encodes CDR1 SQVTM and CDR2 ANQGSEA. CDR3: CSSGGGHNQPQHF. The CDR3 nucleotides are TGCAGCTCGGGAGGGGGTCACAATCAGCCCCAGCATTTT.

The V gene is TRBV4-2, the J gene TRBJ1-6, with unresolved D. V was clipped by 3 bases and J by 0 bases, with 12 bases between them. From germline, CDR1 is LGHNA and CDR2 YNFKEQ. The CDR3 has 17 residues. CDR3 nucleotide sequence: TGTGCCAGCAGCCACCTGTCCGGCCCCTCCTATAATTCACCCCTCCACTTT. This encodes CASSHLSGPSYNSPLHF.

This clone came up once. The J gene is TRBJ1-6, the V gene TRBV30; 7 bases agree with TRBD1. The V gene end was trimmed by 1 base and the J gene end by 10 bases; junction bases not matched to a gene: 10. The CDR3 is 15 residues long. Germline V CDR1 and CDR2: GTSNPN, SVGIG (reference sequence). CDR3 in DNA: TGTGCCTGGAGTGCCCGACAGGGAAGCAGGTCACCCCTCCACTTT. It specifies CAWSARQGSRSPLHF.

J is TRBJ1-2 and V is TRBV5-4; a possible D gene is TRBD1 (6 bases). Trimming took 3 bases from V and 4 from J, leaving 10 bases between them. Germline CDR1 SGHNT, CDR2 YYREEE (reference sequence). The CDR3 runs to 13 residues. CDR3 coding DNA: TGTGCCAGCAGCTCGGACAGCCTCTATGGCTACACCTTC. Residues: CASSSDSLYGYTF.

This chain's CDR3 is CASSFGTGRAYEQYF. CDR3 coding DNA: TGTGCCAGCAGTTTTGGGACAGGTCGGGCCTACGAGCAGTACTTC. The V gene is TRBV27, the J gene TRBJ2-7; 8 nucleotides line up with TRBD1. CDR3 length: 15 amino acids. The germline V gene has CDR1 MNHEY and CDR2 SMNVEV (reference sequence). The V gene end was trimmed by 3 bases and the J gene end by 2 bases; junction bases not matched to a gene: 6.

This clone appeared once. The rearrangement joins TRBV7-3 to TRBJ2-7, with TRBD1 matching over 8 bases. V lost 2 bases and J lost 6; bases outside the gene matches: 9. The CDR3 has 15 amino acids. Germline assignment: CDR1 SGHTA and CDR2 FQGTGA. CDR3 sequence: CASSLRRTGSPEQYF. CDR3 DNA: TGTGCCAGCAGCTTACGGCGGACAGGGTCCCCCGAGCAGTACTTC.

This clone was seen only once. The CDR3 is CASSSTGVYGYTF. For the CDR3, the DNA is TGTGCCAGCAGCTCGACAGGGGTCTATGGCTACACCTTC. This chain links TRBV6-5 with TRBJ1-2; 8 bases map to TRBD1. Germline CDR1 and CDR2: MNHEY and SVGAGI. This CDR3 has 13 residues. J lost 4 bases, V lost 6 bases, and 4 bases had no gene match.

The chain links TRBV4-1 to TRBJ2-7, with 10 bases identical to TRBD2. This CDR3 is 18 amino acids long. J gave up 3 bases and V 0 bases, and 11 bases lay outside the gene matches. CDR1 and CDR2 (germline): MGHRA, YSYEKL. The CDR3 DNA reads as TGCGCCAGCAGCCAAGATAGGTCTAGCGGGGGATTGGGCTACGAGCAGTACTTC. Its protein product is CASSQDRSSGGLGYEQYF.

This sequence joins TRBV6-9 and TRBJ2-4, with D hard to call. V lost 9 bases, J lost 2 bases, and 14 bases lay in between. This CDR3 has 14 residues. Germline values: CDR1 MNHGY, CDR2 SVAAGI. Here the CDR3 reads CARGTAATKNIQYF. DNA for the CDR3: TGTGCCAGGGGAACCGCAGCAACCAAAAACATTCAGTACTTC.

This clone turned up a few times. The chain uses TRBV28 and TRBJ1-2, with D unresolved. The germline CDR1 and CDR2 sequences are MDHEN and SYDVKM. The CDR3 has 12 residues. Trimming left V 6 bases short and J 5 bases short, with 10 bases between. The DNA for the CDR3 is TGTGCCAGCAGCGGAGGGCAGTATGGCTACACCTTC. As protein: CASSGGQYGYTF.

The V gene is TRBV7-2, the J gene TRBJ2-3; TRBD2 matches 8 bases. The CDR3 extends over 16 amino acids. From germline, CDR1 is SGHTA and CDR2 FQGNSA. V was clipped by 2 bases and J by 1 base; unmatched bases: 5. The CDR3 loop reads CASSLRAGGRTDTQYF. The CDR3 region has the DNA TGTGCCAGCAGCTTAAGGGCGGGAGGCCGCACAGATACGCAGTATTTT.

A few counts support this clone. The chain carries TRBV2 and TRBJ2-2, with 8 nucleotides matching TRBD1. Trimming removed 11 bases from V and 4 bases from J; junction bases left unmatched: 9. The CDR3 loop spans 14 amino acids. Germline V gene lookup returns CDR1 SNHLY and CDR2 FYNNEI. CDR3 in amino acids: CAGKGQVVTGELFF. Here the CDR3 DNA reads TGTGCCGGCAAGGGACAGGTTGTCACCGGGGAGCTGTTTTTT.

The chain recombines TRBV28 with TRBJ2-6; D gene ambiguous. This CDR3 spans 19 amino acids. Germline lookup yields CDR1 MDHEN and CDR2 SYDVKM. V shed 5 bases and J shed 0 bases, with 20 bases lying between them. CDR3 sequence reads: CASSLRMPTPISGANVLTF. The CDR3 coding sequence is TGTGCCAGCAGTCTAAGGATGCCCACCCCTATCTCTGGGGCCAACGTCCTGACTTTC. The whole variable domain, filled in from reference TRBV28 and TRBJ2-6, reads DVKVTQSSRYLVKRTGEKVFLECVQDMDHENMFWYRQDPGLGLRLIYFSYDVKMKEKGDIPEGYSVSREKKERFSLILESASTNQTSMYLCASSLRMPTPISGANVLTFGAGSRLTVL.

The V and J genes are TRBV3-1 (or the pseudogene TRBV3-2) and TRBJ1-1, with 7 nucleotides matching TRBD1. Germline CDR1 LGHDT, CDR2 YNNKEL (reference sequence). The CDR3 sequence is 14 residues long. The V segment lost 4 bases and the J segment 4 bases; nucleotides outside the gene matches: 6. CDR3 protein: CASSRQGGSTEAFF. The DNA of the CDR3 is TGTGCCAGCAGCCGCCAGGGGGGAAGCACTGAAGCTTTCTTT.

This clone was found once. V is TRBV30 and J is TRBJ2-2; perhaps TRBD2 as D (5 bases). CDR1 is GTSNPN, CDR2 SVGIG, per germline (reference sequence). Trimming shortened V by 4 bases and J by 7 bases, and 19 bases separated the two germline ends. CDR3 length equals 15 residues. CDR3 loop: CAWKAVGVAGGELFF. As DNA, the CDR3 is TGTGCCTGGAAAGCCGTCGGGGTGGCGGGCGGGGAGCTGTTTTTT.

This chain links TRBV7-3 with TRBJ2-2; the match to TRBD2 covers 7 bases. Germline CDR1 and CDR2: SGHTA and FQGTGA. V lost 8 bases and J lost 3; bases outside the gene matches: 6. The CDR3 runs 14 residues. The CDR3: CASALAEYTGELFF. CDR3 DNA: TGTGCCAGCGCCCTAGCGGAGTACACCGGGGAGCTGTTTTTT. The complete variable domain, with remaining parts taken from reference TRBV7-3 and TRBJ2-2, reads GAGVSQTPSNKVTEKGKYVELRCDPISGHTALYWYRQSLGQGPEFLIYFQGTGAADDSGLPNDRFFAVRPEGSVSTLKIQRTERGDSAVYLCASALAEYTGELFFGEGSRLTVL.

This clone was picked up one time. This chain links TRBV7-8 with TRBJ1-1; the D gene is possibly TRBD1 (5 bases). The CDR3 runs 13 residues. Trimming shortened V by 6 bases and J by 6 bases, and 14 bases separated the two germline ends. Germline CDR1 is SGHVS and CDR2 is FQNEAQ. DNA of the CDR3: TGTGCCAGCAGTTGGGCAGGGAAGGCTGAAGCTTTCTTT. It is translated as CASSWAGKAEAFF. The whole variable domain, remainder taken from reference TRBV7-8 and TRBJ1-1, is GAGVSQSPRYKVAKRGQDVALRCDPISGHVSLFWYQQALGQGPEFLTYFQNEAQLDKSGLPSDRFFAERPEGSVSTLKIQRTQQEDSAVYLCASSWAGKAEAFFGQGTRLTVV.

The chain couples TRBV3-1 (or the pseudogene TRBV3-2) to TRBJ2-3; 8 bases map to TRBD2. The CDR3 runs to 15 residues. The germline V gene encodes CDR1 LGHDT and CDR2 YNNKEL (reference sequence). V lost 3 bases, J lost 8 bases, and 10 bases stayed unmatched. CDR3 in DNA: TGTGCCAGCAGCCAGGCCCTAGCGGGTAGTGGTACGCAGTATTTT. Its translation: CASSQALAGSGTQYF.

V usage is TRBV7-2 and J usage is TRBJ1-1; 7 bases fit TRBD1. J lost 10 bases, V lost 5 bases, and 16 bases had no gene match. Germline V gene lookup returns CDR1 SGHTA and CDR2 FQGNSA. The CDR3 covers 15 residues. The CDR3 here is CASSNDRVVNEGAFF. The CDR3 bases are TGTGCCAGCAGCAACGACAGGGTGGTGAACGAGGGAGCTTTCTTT.

The genes are TRBV27 and TRBJ1-1; D is perhaps TRBD1 (6 bases). Looked up from germline, CDR1 is MNHEY and CDR2 is SMNVEV (reference sequence). The CDR3 is 14 residues long. V gave up 5 bases and J gave up 1 base, with 11 bases separating them. The CDR3 DNA reads as TGTGCCAGCAGTCTAGGACAGAGGAACACTGAAGCTTTCTTT. It codes for CASSLGQRNTEAFF.